This T cell receptor beta chain emerged from a study of blood T cell repertoires in COVID-19. Background on the study: From T cells, B-cell-depleted T cells, or PBMCs came the material, which was cDNA or gDNA.

This clone was observed once. Data came from immunoSEQ multiplex PCR; TCRdb stores just in-frame clones and leaves some out. This repertoire shows nearly 50,000 clones, more than 75% found once; its top ten account for about 2.8%. A Seattle source enrolled patients during active infection and followed them longitudinally. The CDR3 totals 15 residues. V was shortened by 1 base and J by 8 bases, with 15 bases between the two germline ends. In germline, CDR1 is MDHEN, CDR2 SYDVKM. The material sequenced was peripheral blood. The chain is built from TRBV28 and TRBJ2-1; perhaps TRBD2 as D (5 bases). This sequence originates from a woman aged 80 or over with COVID-19, enrolled during active disease. The CDR3 reads CASSLLRANMDEQFF. The CDR3 DNA reads TGTGCCAGCAGTTTATTGCGGGCTAATATGGATGAGCAGTTCTTC. Full variable domain (outside the CDR3, taken from reference TRBV28 and TRBJ2-1): DVKVTQSSRYLVKRTGEKVFLECVQDMDHENMFWYRQDPGLGLRLIYFSYDVKMKEKGDIPEGYSVSREKKERFSLILESASTNQTSMYLCASSLLRANMDEQFFGPGTRLTVL.